The 23 T cell receptor beta chains below come from one sample, sequenced in a study of response to subunit inactivated influenza vaccine. TCRdb used MiXCR to reprocess the RT-PCR reads, holding one entry per CDR3 protein. Of 500,000 to 750,000 distinct CDR3 sequences listed, about 15% are singletons. This sample comprised PBMCs from blood, obtained 11 to 12 days after vaccination. Source of these receptors: a man aged 50 to 60 who received an inactivated influenza vaccine.

The chain recombines TRBV29-1 with TRBJ2-1; 7 bases line up with TRBD2. The germline V gene encodes CDR1 SQVTM and CDR2 ANQGSEA. There are 13 residues in the CDR3. V gave up 7 bases and J gave up 6 bases; unmatched junction bases: 9. CDR3 nucleotides: TGCAGCGGCGGGGCTAGCGGTGGCAATGAGCAGTTCTTC. Protein product: CSGGASGGNEQFF.

The J gene is TRBJ2-7, the V gene TRBV13, with D perhaps assigned TRBD1 or TRBD2 (5 bases each). This CDR3 is built from 15 residues. Germline CDR1 PRHDT, CDR2 FYEKMQ (reference sequence). V was pared by 7 bases and J by 2 bases, with 18 bases between. CDR3 nucleotide sequence: TGTGCCAGCACCTTTAGGGGAGTCAAGACCTACGAGCAGTACTTC. Protein sequence: CASTFRGVKTYEQYF.

This clonotype was picked up a small number of times. The chain joins TRBV5-1 to TRBJ2-3; a possible D gene is TRBD2 (7 bases). With 0 bases removed from V and 2 bases from J, the gap between germline ends came to 13 bases. CDR1 is SGHRS and CDR2 is YFSETQ in the germline V gene. This CDR3 region has 16 residues. The CDR3 region has the DNA TGCGCCAGCAGCTTGGGGGGGGGCACCTACACAGATACGCAGTATTTT. Translation gives CASSLGGGTYTDTQYF.

Only a few counts were recorded for this clonotype. The CDR3 reads CAIMGQGAYNEQFF. The DNA of the CDR3 is TGTGCCATCATGGGACAGGGGGCCTACAATGAGCAGTTCTTC. The J gene is TRBJ2-1, the V gene TRBV10-3; 11 bases fit TRBD1. This CDR3 comprises 14 residues. Losses at the gene ends were 7 bases for V and 2 bases for J; bases not matched to a gene: 1. The germline V gene encodes CDR1 ENHRY and CDR2 SYGVKD.

This clonotype came up many times. V usage is TRBV7-2 and J usage is TRBJ2-7; D not certain. CDR1 and CDR2 from the germline V gene are SGHTA and FQGNSA. The length of the CDR3 is 11 residues. With 5 bases removed from V and 4 bases from J, the gap between germline ends came to 6 bases. CDR3 in DNA: TGTGCCAGCAGCGTCAGGTACGAGCAGTACTTC. It translates to CASSVRYEQYF.

A few counts support this clonotype. This chain joins TRBV2 and TRBJ2-5; D gene unclear. Germline V lookup: CDR1 SNHLY, CDR2 FYNNEI. Trimming took off 7 bases at V and 5 bases at J, with 11 bases between the two ends. This CDR3 has 12 amino acids. The CDR3 DNA reads TGTGCCAGCACCATACGGGTGGAGACCCAGTACTTC. This sequence encodes CASTIRVETQYF.

The chain combines TRBV6-2 or TRBV6-3 with TRBJ2-7, with TRBD1 matching over 9 bases. The CDR3 covers 14 residues. Trimming removed 6 bases from V and 4 bases from J; junction bases left unmatched: 7. Germline CDR1 reads MNHEY; CDR2 reads SVGEGT. The CDR3 protein is CASRHPGQGYEQYF. The CDR3 DNA reads TGTGCCAGCAGACATCCGGGACAGGGTTACGAGCAGTACTTC.

This clonotype has just a few counts. This sequence joins TRBV7-9 and TRBJ2-3, with D possibly TRBD2 on 5 matching bases. The CDR3 is 12 residues long. Germline CDR1 reads SEHNR; CDR2 reads FQNEAQ (reference sequence). Deletions cut 0 bases from V and 11 bases from J, with 9 bases between. CDR3 residues: CASSLAAGRQYF. The CDR3 bases are TGTGCCAGCAGCTTAGCGGCTGGGAGGCAGTATTTT.

This chain uses TRBV20-1 with TRBJ2-5; D may be TRBD1 (5 bases). The V gene lost 7 bases and the J gene lost 5 bases, with 20 bases spanning the gap. This CDR3 is built from 14 residues. Per germline, CDR1 DFQATT and CDR2 SNEGSKA (reference sequence). CDR3 sequence (DNA): TGCAGTGTTATCGGCTTGGGGCTACTGGAGACCCAGTACTTC. Its translation: CSVIGLGLLETQYF.

V is TRBV29-1 and J is TRBJ2-7, with 7 bases fitting TRBD1. Germline CDR1 is SQVTM and CDR2 is ANQGSEA. Trimming at V came to 3 bases and at J to 4 bases, leaving 3 bases not matched to a gene. The CDR3 extends over 12 amino acids. The CDR3 region is CSVDDRAYEQYF. CDR3 bases: TGCAGCGTTGACGACAGGGCGTACGAGCAGTACTTC.

This clonotype was found a few times. This chain joins TRBV5-5 and TRBJ1-2; TRBD1 agrees at 10 bases. Germline values: CDR1 SGHKS, CDR2 YYEKEE (reference sequence). The V segment lost 4 bases and the J segment 4 bases; nucleotides outside the gene matches: 7. CDR3 size: 15 residues. CDR3 DNA sequence: TGTGCCAGCAGCGTGACAGGGGGCGCTGGCTATGGCTACACCTTC. This gives the protein CASSVTGGAGYGYTF.

This chain connects TRBV6-2 or TRBV6-3 to TRBJ1-2; perhaps TRBD1 as D (5 bases). The V gene's germline CDR1 is MNHEY and CDR2 SVGEGT. Trimming cost V 2 bases and J 1 base, with 14 bases left between them. CDR3 size: 16 residues. The CDR3 here is CASSYQAGDLNYGYTF. CDR3 sequence (DNA): TGTGCCAGCAGTTACCAAGCGGGGGACCTTAACTATGGCTACACCTTC.

This clonotype rates as medium-sized. V usage is TRBV29-1 and J usage is TRBJ2-4; D is possibly TRBD1 (7 bases). In germline, CDR1 is SQVTM, CDR2 ANQGSEA. This CDR3 is 15 amino acids long. The ends were cut back, 5 bases at V and 4 bases at J, with 18 bases in the middle. The CDR3 DNA reads TGCAGCGTTTCAGGGGGGATAGAGCCGAAAAACATTCAGTACTTC. This translates into CSVSGGIEPKNIQYF.

This clonotype was detected only a few times. The V and J genes are TRBV12-3 or TRBV12-4 and TRBJ1-2, with D perhaps matching TRBD1 (6 bases). This CDR3 contains 14 residues. Trimming left V 3 bases short and J 6 bases short, with 14 bases between. The CDR3, as DNA: TGTGCCAGCAGTTTCAACAGGGCCTGGGATGGCTACACCTTC. Residues: CASSFNRAWDGYTF.

This clonotype appeared many times. The V call is TRBV7-2, the J call TRBJ2-7, with TRBD1 matching 7 bases. Germline CDR1 is SGHTA and CDR2 is FQGNSA. This CDR3 has 16 amino acids. J was trimmed by 0 bases and V by 4 bases; bases with no gene match: 9. The CDR3 reads CASSSTGSITSYEQYF. CDR3 DNA: TGTGCCAGCAGCTCGACAGGGTCGATTACCTCCTACGAGCAGTACTTC.

Only a few counts were recorded for this clonotype. The chain employs TRBV5-1 and TRBJ2-5, with D possibly matching TRBD2 (6 bases). V was cut by 0 bases and J by 2 bases, with 11 bases left in between. Germline-derived CDR1 and CDR2 are SGHRS and YFSETQ. The CDR3 length is 15 residues. The CDR3 spells CASSLVAAIQETQYF. CDR3 DNA sequence: TGCGCCAGCAGCTTGGTAGCGGCCATACAAGAGACCCAGTACTTC.

This clonotype appeared many times. The DNA of the CDR3 is TGTGCCAGCAGCCTTCTCAAGGGCGAGCAGTACTTC. This codes for CASSLLKGEQYF. The chain carries TRBV6-2 or TRBV6-3 and TRBJ2-7; D unclear. The CDR3 has 12 amino acids. V was cut by 6 bases and J by 6 bases, with 12 bases left in between. Germline CDR1 MNHEY, CDR2 SVGEGT.

The chain is built from TRBV5-1 and TRBJ2-1; D remains unclear. V lost 3 bases and J 10 bases, leaving 14 bases between the germline ends. The CDR3 totals 13 residues. Germline CDR1 is SGHRS and CDR2 is YFSETQ. The CDR3 DNA sequence: TGCGCCAGCAGCTCCGGACGGCGGCTAGAGCAGTTCTTC. Translated: CASSSGRRLEQFF.

This clonotype has a handful of counts. V usage is TRBV7-8 and J usage is TRBJ2-2; D gene ambiguous. CDR1 and CDR2 (germline): SGHVS, FQNEAQ. V lost 2 bases, J lost 2 bases, and 18 bases lay in between. The CDR3 has 18 amino acids. DNA for the CDR3: TGTGCCAGCAGCTTACATATAGGGTTACGTATTAACACCGGGGAGCTGTTTTTT. It codes for CASSLHIGLRINTGELFF.

In its sample, this clonotype was seen a few times. The genes are TRBV28 and TRBJ2-7; D uncertain. V lost 8 bases to trimming and J lost 0 bases, with 20 bases between them. The CDR3 consists of 16 residues. Germline CDR1 and CDR2: MDHEN and SYDVKM. CDR3 region: CASGLPVGMGSYEQYF. The CDR3 coding sequence is TGTGCCAGCGGCCTCCCGGTCGGTATGGGCTCCTACGAGCAGTACTTC.

This clonotype has more than one count but fewer than ten. The chain carries TRBV2 and TRBJ1-2; 8 bases line up with TRBD1. Germline-derived CDR1 and CDR2 are SNHLY and FYNNEI. With V trimmed by 5 bases and J by 6 bases, 5 bases remained unmatched. This CDR3 region has 13 residues. CDR3 sequence (DNA): TGTGCCAGCAGTTCCTCAGGGGGCAATGGCTACACCTTC. Translation gives CASSSSGGNGYTF. The full variable domain, completed using reference TRBV2 and TRBJ1-2, is EPEVTQTPSHQVTQMGQEVILRCVPISNHLYFYWYRQILGQKVEFLVSFYNNEISEKSEIFDDQFSVERPDGSNFTLKIRSTKLEDSAMYFCASSSSGGNGYTFGSGTRLTVV.

This clonotype was found a few times. One junction end does not reproduce the germline sequence, and a read error may be involved. This chain uses TRBV19 with TRBJ1-5; TRBD1 aligns across 7 bases. The CDR3 contains 13 residues. Germline CDR1 reads LNHDA; CDR2 reads SQIVND (reference sequence). The CDR3 sequence is CASSYLGGGEGIF. The CDR3 region has the DNA TGTGCCAGTAGTTATCTCGGAGGGGGCGAGGGGATTTTT.

This clonotype was picked up many times. The genes are TRBV10-3 and TRBJ2-7; TRBD1 matches 7 bases. Germline CDR1 and CDR2: ENHRY and SYGVKD. Unmatched junction bases numbered 7, after V lost 10 bases and J lost 4 bases. The CDR3 loop spans 12 amino acids. The CDR3 protein is CATGDSAYEQYF. As DNA, the CDR3 is TGTGCCACCGGGGACAGCGCTTACGAGCAGTACTTC.